Shown below are 9 T cell receptor beta chains from a single sample sequenced in a study of CD8 T cells in ankylosing spondylitis. Via MiXCR, TCRdb re-called the 5' RACE reads, giving one row per CDR3 protein. The table includes approximately 240,000 distinct CDR3 sequences, roughly a tenth detected once. Sequenced: blood, either unsorted or a sorted T cell fraction (not recorded which). These receptors were collected from a male donor with ankylosing spondylitis or in good health (not recorded which).

In this sample, this clonotype turned up many times. The CDR3 region is CASSSAPAQGYGYTF. The DNA for the CDR3 is TGCGCCAGCAGCTCCGCCCCGGCGCAGGGCTATGGCTACACCTTC. V usage is TRBV5-1 and J usage is TRBJ1-2, with a tentative D call TRBD1 (5 bases). CDR1 SGHRS and CDR2 YFSETQ come from the germline V gene. Trimming cost V 3 bases and J 4 bases, with 16 bases left between them. CDR3 length equals 15 residues.

This clonotype was observed at least ten times. This chain links TRBV28 with TRBJ2-2; 13 bases are a match to TRBD2. With V trimmed by 5 bases and J by 6 bases, 3 bases remained unmatched. The CDR3 has 15 amino acids. Germline V CDR1 and CDR2: MDHEN, SYDVKM. DNA of the CDR3: TGTGCCAGCAGTCGGACTAGCGGGAGCTCCGGGGAGCTGTTTTTT. This sequence encodes CASSRTSGSSGELFF.

This clonotype was detected many times. The J gene is TRBJ2-7, the V gene TRBV10-3; D is uncertain. V lost 9 bases to trimming and J lost 4 bases, with 4 bases between them. The CDR3 extends over 9 amino acids. In germline, CDR1 is ENHRY, CDR2 SYGVKD. CDR3 DNA: TGTGCCATGTTTTACGAGCAGTACTTC. This sequence encodes CAMFYEQYF.

This clonotype was counted many times. The rearrangement joins TRBV19 to TRBJ2-5, with D tentatively TRBD2 (6 bases). The CDR3 consists of 17 residues. The germline CDR1 and CDR2 sequences are LNHDA and SQIVND (reference sequence). V lost 5 bases to trimming and J lost 7 bases, with 26 bases between them. The CDR3 spells CASSLQPGLAPFGTQYF. CDR3 nucleotides: TGTGCCAGTAGTCTTCAACCGGGACTTGCACCATTCGGGACCCAGTACTTC.

Ten or more counts support this clonotype. V usage is TRBV11-2 and J usage is TRBJ1-5, with a weak D call TRBD1 (6 bases). The CDR3 consists of 15 residues. V was cut by 1 base and J by 0 bases, with 7 bases left in between. Germline CDR1 is SGHAT and CDR2 is FQNNGV. The CDR3 DNA reads TGTGCCAGCAGCTTAGGGGACATTAGCAATCAGCCCCAGCATTTT. Encoded protein: CASSLGDISNQPQHF.

This clonotype has a count of ten or more. This chain links TRBV3-1 with TRBJ2-2, with D perhaps TRBD2 (5 bases). V gave up 1 base and J gave up 0 bases, with 9 bases separating them. The CDR3 extends over 16 amino acids. From germline, CDR1 is LGHDT and CDR2 YNNKEL (reference sequence). CDR3 coding DNA: TGTGCCAGCAGCCAAGGGAGGTCATCGAACACCGGGGAGCTGTTTTTT. Translating gives CASSQGRSSNTGELFF.

This clonotype was observed many times. V usage is TRBV7-2 and J usage is TRBJ2-5, with unresolved D. Germline V CDR1 and CDR2: SGHTA, FQGNSA. With 6 bases removed from V and 5 bases from J, the gap between germline ends came to 7 bases. This CDR3 spans 11 amino acids. Written as DNA, the CDR3 is TGTGCCAGCAGAAATGGGGAGACCCAGTACTTC. Its translation: CASRNGETQYF. The whole variable domain, filled in from reference TRBV7-2 and TRBJ2-5, reads GAGVSQSPSNKVTEKGKDVELRCDPISGHTALYWYRQSLGQGLEFLIYFQGNSAPDKSGLPSDRFSAERTGGSVSTLTIQRTQQEDSAVYLCASRNGETQYFGPGTRLLVL.

This clonotype was found a few times. The V and J genes are TRBV7-2 and TRBJ2-3; D call uncertain. Germline V lookup: CDR1 SGHTA, CDR2 FQGNSA. The CDR3 length is 13 residues. Trimming left V 2 bases short and J 4 bases short, with 7 bases between. This CDR3 is CASSLPPPDTQYF. CDR3 sequence (DNA): TGTGCCAGCAGCTTACCGCCCCCAGATACGCAGTATTTT.

The chain joins TRBV28 to TRBJ2-1; D perhaps matches TRBD2 (5 bases). Germline loops: CDR1 MDHEN, CDR2 SYDVKM. V lost 7 bases, J lost 9 bases, and 16 bases lay in between. The CDR3 contains 13 residues. CDR3 bases: TGTGCCAGCACCCCCTCGGGGTATGGTGAGCAGTTCTTC. As protein: CASTPSGYGEQFF.